The source of this T cell receptor (beta chain) is a study of control samples from healthy donors and cancer patients. The CDR3 extends over 14 amino acids. V was clipped by 6 bases and J by 7 bases; unmatched bases: 7. Germline CDR1 SNHLY, CDR2 FYNNEI. This clone was recorded once. Libraries were prepared by immunoSEQ multiplex PCR; TCRdb keeps only in-frame clonotypes and omits some of them. Of about 140,000 clones listed, about 90% are singletons. The sequencing input was blood. This clonotype was sampled from a man younger than 35 in good health. This chain uses TRBV2 with TRBJ2-2; 8 bases align to TRBD1. DNA of the CDR3: TGTGCCAGCAGACCCCAGGGGGCGGGCGGGGAGCTGTTTTTT. Its translation: CASRPQGAGGELFF.